The clone carrying this TCR beta chain was detected only once. Its antigen is unidentified. TCR beta CDR3 regions were amplified from RNA. Using the HTBI primer set, a first-round RT-PCR was run on the TCR CDR3. TCRdb independently ran MiXCR on the multiplex PCR reads; one entry per CDR3 protein. The repertoire has hundreds of thousands of distinct CDR3 sequences, more than 30% of them found once; the top ten carry 8% to 9%. Trimming took 10 bases from V and 5 from J; bases not matched to a gene: 11. Germline V gene sequence: CDR1 LNHNV, CDR2 YYDKDF (reference sequence). This CDR3 has 14 amino acids. The data are from a study of T cells in Graves' hyperthyroidism and ophthalmopathy. The study, taken as a whole, reports: Ophthalmopathy could be told apart from stable hyperthyroidism with a 13 V-J model.

This receptor was identified in a man in his late teens or twenties with Graves' hyperthyroidism. The chain uses TRBV15 and TRBJ2-5; 9 bases map to TRBD1. Sequencing used blood. The CDR3 spells CASSFEQGAETQYF. In DNA form, the CDR3 reads TGTGCCAGCAGTTTTGAACAGGGGGCGGAGACCCAGTACTTC.